These 6 T cell receptor beta chains share one sample of origin, sequenced in a study of beta chain features in type 1 diabetes (dated by TCRdb to 2016 to 2019). The full study reports these points: Type 1 diabetes patients showed a moderate but significant shortening of TCRB CDR3 length in all four CD4+ subsets.

Libraries were prepared through the immunoSEQ multiplex PCR assay. The High Capacity cDNA Reverse Transcription Kit was used to reverse transcribe all of the isolated RNA, meaning that expressed TCRB transcripts were what got sequenced. TCRdb took over this immuneACCESS table, retaining in-frame rearrangements with V and J assigned. Such tables are incomplete; in checked studies, under half of the missing clones stem from an unresolved V gene, and the remainder is unexplained. The sample includes roughly 730,000 clones, with under 15% observed a single time. The ten largest clonotypes hold 0.02% to 0.025% of the sample. Antigen specificity for these receptors is unknown. Input material: naive CD4+ T cells from blood. What this sample's cell subset or site label stands for: true naive CD4+ T cells. The receptors shown here come from a man younger than 35 with type 1 diabetes.

This clone turned up a few times. The chain recombines TRBV15 with TRBJ2-5, with TRBD2 matching 10 bases. Trimming removed 6 bases from V and 4 bases from J; junction bases left unmatched: 5. Germline CDR1 reads LNHNV; CDR2 reads YYDKDF (reference sequence). The CDR3 spans 14 residues. CDR3 loop: CATRLAGVTETQYF. CDR3 in DNA: TGTGCCACCAGGCTAGCGGGGGTCACAGAGACCCAGTACTTC.

Only a few counts were recorded for this clone. Other DNA variants within this sample encode the same CDR3. The genes are TRBV28 and TRBJ1-4; 9 bases map to TRBD1. V shed 6 bases, J shed 7 bases, and the junction held 0 bases outside the gene matches. The CDR3 length is 12 residues. Germline V gene data show CDR1 as MDHEN and CDR2 as SYDVKM. CDR3 sequence (DNA): TGTGCCAGCAGGACAGGGGGTGAAAAACTGTTTTTT. This translates into CASRTGGEKLFF.

This clone was seen a handful of times. V gene TRBV10-3 combines with J gene TRBJ2-5; TRBD1 matches 12 bases. V was pared by 4 bases and J by 1 base, with 7 bases of the junction left unmatched. This CDR3 region has 17 residues. CDR1 ENHRY and CDR2 SYGVKD come from the germline V gene. The CDR3 loop reads CAISATGTGGLQETQYF. CDR3 bases: TGTGCCATCAGTGCCACCGGGACAGGGGGCCTCCAAGAGACCCAGTACTTC.

Only a few counts were recorded for this clone. The chain links TRBV4-1 to TRBJ1-4; D is perhaps TRBD1 (6 bases). CDR3 length: 15 residues. Germline loops: CDR1 MGHRA, CDR2 YSYEKL. V lost 1 base, J lost 7 bases, and 13 bases lay in between. Here the CDR3 DNA reads TGCGCCAGCAGCCAAGCAGGGGTTCTGAGTGAAAAACTGTTTTTT. It translates to CASSQAGVLSEKLFF.

The chain couples TRBV28 to TRBJ2-5, with D possibly TRBD1 on 6 matching bases. The end of the DNA fits TRBJ2-7 better, so the J call may be wrong. Germline assignment: CDR1 MDHEN and CDR2 SYDVKM. The CDR3 extends over 15 amino acids. CDR3 nucleotide sequence: TGTGCCAGCGCGTCTTTAGGGACACCAGCCTACGAGCAGTACTTC. Translation: CASASLGTPAYEQYF.

The CDR3 coding sequence is TGTGCCAGCTCACAGAACAGGGGCGGCACGAACACTGAAGCTTTCTTT. This sequence encodes CASSQNRGGTNTEAFF. V is TRBV18 and J is TRBJ1-1, with 7 bases that match TRBD1. CDR3 length: 16 residues. Germline CDR1 is KGHSH and CDR2 is LQKENI. V dropped 4 bases and J dropped 1; count of bases not matched to a gene: 9. Full variable domain (missing parts from reference TRBV18 and TRBJ1-1): NAGVMQNPRHLVRRRGQEARLRCSPMKGHSHVYWYRQLPEEGLKFMVYLQKENIIDESGMPKERFSAEFPKEGPSILRIQQVVRGDSAAYFCASSQNRGGTNTEAFFGQGTRLTVV.